This T cell receptor (beta chain) derives from a study of beta chain features in type 1 diabetes. Study-level findings and limits: Researchers caution that PCR might favor shorter templates, equally among patients and controls.

The study reverse transcribed the entire isolated RNA, so it sequenced expressed TCRB transcripts. The table came from immunoSEQ multiplex PCR; TCRdb's copy has only in-frame clones and leaves some out. Of hundreds of thousands of clones detected, 30% appear once; the ten largest clones hold about 0.065%. As for this clone: The antigen remains unidentified.

The TCR sequence derives from a man between 18 and 29 years old in good health. The material sequenced was naive CD4+ T cells from blood.

The CDR3, as DNA: TGCAGCTCCCGGCTAGACACTGAAGCTTTCTTT. The encoded protein is CSSRLDTEAFF. V gene TRBV29-1 combines with J gene TRBJ1-1, with unresolved D. Germline V gives CDR1 SQVTM, CDR2 ANQGSEA. This CDR3 region has 11 residues. The V end lost 8 bases, the J end lost 3 bases, and 10 bases lay between the germline ends.